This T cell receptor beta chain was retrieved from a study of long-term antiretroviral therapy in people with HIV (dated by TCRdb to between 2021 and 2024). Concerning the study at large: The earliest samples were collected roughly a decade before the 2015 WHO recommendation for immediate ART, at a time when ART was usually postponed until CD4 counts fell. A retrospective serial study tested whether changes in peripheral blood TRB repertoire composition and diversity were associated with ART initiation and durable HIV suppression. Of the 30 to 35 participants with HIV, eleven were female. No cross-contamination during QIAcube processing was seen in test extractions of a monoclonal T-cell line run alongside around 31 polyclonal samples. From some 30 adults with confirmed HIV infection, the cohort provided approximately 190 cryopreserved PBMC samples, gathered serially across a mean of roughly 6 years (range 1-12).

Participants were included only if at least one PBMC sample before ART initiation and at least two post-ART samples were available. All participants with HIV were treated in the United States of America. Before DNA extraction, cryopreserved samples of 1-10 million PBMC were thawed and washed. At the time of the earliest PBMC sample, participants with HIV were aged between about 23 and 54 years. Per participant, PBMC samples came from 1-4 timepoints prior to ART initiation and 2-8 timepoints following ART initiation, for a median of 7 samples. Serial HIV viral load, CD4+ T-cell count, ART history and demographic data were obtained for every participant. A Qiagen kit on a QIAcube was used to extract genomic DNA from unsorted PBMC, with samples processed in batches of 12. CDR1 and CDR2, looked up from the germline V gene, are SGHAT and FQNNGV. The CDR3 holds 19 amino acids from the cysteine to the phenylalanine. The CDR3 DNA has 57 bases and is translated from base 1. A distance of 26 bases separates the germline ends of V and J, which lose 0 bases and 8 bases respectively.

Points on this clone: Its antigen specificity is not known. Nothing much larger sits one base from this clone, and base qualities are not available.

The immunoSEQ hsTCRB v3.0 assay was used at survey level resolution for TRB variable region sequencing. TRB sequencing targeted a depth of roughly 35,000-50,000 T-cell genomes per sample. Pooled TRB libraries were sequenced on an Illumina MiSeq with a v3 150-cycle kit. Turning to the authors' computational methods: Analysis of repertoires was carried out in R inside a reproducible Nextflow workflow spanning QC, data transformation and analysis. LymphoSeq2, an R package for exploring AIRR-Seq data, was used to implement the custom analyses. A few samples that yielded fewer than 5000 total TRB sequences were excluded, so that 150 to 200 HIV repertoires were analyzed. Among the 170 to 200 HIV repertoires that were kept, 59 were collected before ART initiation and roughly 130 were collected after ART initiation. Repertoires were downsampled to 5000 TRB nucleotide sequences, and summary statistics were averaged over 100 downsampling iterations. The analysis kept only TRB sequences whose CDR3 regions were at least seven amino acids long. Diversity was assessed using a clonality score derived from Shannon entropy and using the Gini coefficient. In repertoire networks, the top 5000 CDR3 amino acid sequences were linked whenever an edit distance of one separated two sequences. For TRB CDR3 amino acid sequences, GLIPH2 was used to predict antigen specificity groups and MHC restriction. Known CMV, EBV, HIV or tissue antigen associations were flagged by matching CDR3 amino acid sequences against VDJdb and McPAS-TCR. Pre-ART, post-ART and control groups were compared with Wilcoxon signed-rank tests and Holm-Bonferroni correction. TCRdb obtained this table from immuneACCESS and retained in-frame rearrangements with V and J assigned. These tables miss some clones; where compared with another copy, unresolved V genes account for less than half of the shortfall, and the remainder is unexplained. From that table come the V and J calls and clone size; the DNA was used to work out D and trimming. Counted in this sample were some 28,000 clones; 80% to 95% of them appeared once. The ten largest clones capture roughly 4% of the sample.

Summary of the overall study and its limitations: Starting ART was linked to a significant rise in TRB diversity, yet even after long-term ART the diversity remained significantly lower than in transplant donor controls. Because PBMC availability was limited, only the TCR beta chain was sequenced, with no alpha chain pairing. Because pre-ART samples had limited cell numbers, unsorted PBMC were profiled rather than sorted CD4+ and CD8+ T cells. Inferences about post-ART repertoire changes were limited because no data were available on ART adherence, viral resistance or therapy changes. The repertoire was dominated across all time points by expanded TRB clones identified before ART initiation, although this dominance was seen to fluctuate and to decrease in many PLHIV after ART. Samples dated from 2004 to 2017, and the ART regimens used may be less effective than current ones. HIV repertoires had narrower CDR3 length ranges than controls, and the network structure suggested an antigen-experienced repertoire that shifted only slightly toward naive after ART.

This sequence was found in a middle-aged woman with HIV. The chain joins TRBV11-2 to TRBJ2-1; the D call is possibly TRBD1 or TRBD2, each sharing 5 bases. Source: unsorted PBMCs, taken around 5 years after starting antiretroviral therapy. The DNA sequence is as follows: TGTGCCAGCAGCTTAGATAGAGGGGTAGCTGGCGGACGGGGCGATGAGCAGTTCTTC. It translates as CASSLDRGVAGGRGDEQFF.